This is a list of T cell receptor beta chains from one sample in a study of T cells expressing NK-cell markers. From the 5' RACE reads, TCRdb lists one entry per CDR3 protein and no DNA. Its table lists some 390,000 distinct CDR3 sequences. The material sequenced was blood T cells: a sorted CD56 or NKG2C T cell subset, CD4+ or CD8+ T cells, or bulk PBMC T cells (not recorded which). Source of these receptors: a woman aged 45-59 years in good health. CDR3s include the opening cysteine and the closing phenylalanine or tryptophan.

V gene	J gene	CDR3 protein
TRBV12-3/TRBV12-4	TRBJ2-1	CASSLGGDQQFF
TRBV6-5	TRBJ2-1	CASSQIAGGGNEQFF
TRBV5-1	TRBJ1-1	CASSHSGQEAFF
TRBV5-8	TRBJ2-5	CASSLSILDRGGETQYF
TRBV6-6	TRBJ1-3	CASSSVESGNTIYF
TRBV6-2/TRBV6-3	TRBJ2-5	CASSRARGGSRETQYF
TRBV5-1	TRBJ2-2	CASSLASAGYVTGELFF
TRBV5-1	TRBJ2-3	CASSSEPAGGPTDTQYF
TRBV5-1	TRBJ2-3	CASSPRGGMVTDTQYF
TRBV18	TRBJ2-1	CASSAIPGQGGNEQFF
TRBV18	TRBJ2-5	CASSPGSGQQTQYF
TRBV7-8	TRBJ1-2	CASSLDRAAYGYTF
TRBV7-8	TRBJ2-2	CASSLARGYTGELFF
TRBV5-1	TRBJ2-6	CASSLVTTGANVLTF
TRBV20-1	TRBJ2-1	CSARDRLAGGPVSSYNEQFF